This TCR beta chain was recovered during a study of blood T cell repertoires in COVID-19. The overall study: Sources were T cells, B-cell-depleted T cells, or PBMCs; the material itself was cDNA or gDNA.

The table came from immunoSEQ multiplex PCR; TCRdb's copy has only in-frame clones and leaves some out. Of more than 200,000 clones in the sample, around 87% were seen once. V shed 4 bases, J shed 0 bases, and the junction held 9 bases outside the gene matches. CDR1 is SGHRS and CDR2 is YFSETQ in the germline V gene. The CDR3 has 17 amino acids. The count of this clone is one. Material for sequencing was peripheral blood. The sequence came from a woman in her fifties or sixties with COVID-19, enrolled during active disease. The rearrangement joins TRBV5-1 to TRBJ1-4; 7 bases agree with TRBD1. This chain's CDR3 is CASSLLFRGATNEKLFF. In DNA form, the CDR3 reads TGCGCCAGCAGCCTGCTGTTCAGGGGGGCAACTAATGAAAAACTGTTTTTT. The full variable domain, in which reference TRBV5-1 and TRBJ1-4 provide the parts outside the CDR3, is KAGVTQTPRYLIKTRGQQVTLSCSPISGHRSVSWYQQTPGQGLQFLFEYFSETQRNKGNFPGRFSGRQFSNSRSEMNVSTLELGDSALYLCASSLLFRGATNEKLFFGSGTQLSVL.